These 30 T cell receptor beta chains came from one sample sequenced in a study of shared T cell receptors in the human thymus. Generated by immunoSEQ multiplex PCR, the TCRdb table keeps only in-frame clones and is missing some. The table has 55,000 to 80,000 clones, nearly 95% seen once; the top ten hold about 0.033%. The sequencing input was thymocytes. The receptors shown here come from a human donor.

This clone was detected once. The chain is built from TRBV9 and TRBJ1-4; TRBD1 aligns across 10 bases. Germline assignment: CDR1 SGDLS and CDR2 YYNGEE. The V and J ends lost 6 bases and 8 bases, in that order; junction bases with no gene match: 7. This CDR3 is built from 14 residues. In DNA, the CDR3 is TGTGCCAGCACCGAGACAGGGGGCCGGGAAAAACTGTTTTTT. This codes for CASTETGGREKLFF.

The V gene is TRBV6-1, the J gene TRBJ2-7, with D possibly being TRBD1 (5 bases). Germline loops: CDR1 MNHNS, CDR2 SASEGT. The V end lost 6 bases, the J end lost 2 bases, and 14 bases lay between the germline ends. CDR3 length: 14 residues. CDR3 region: CASSRRRTTYEQYF. Here the CDR3 DNA reads TGTGCCAGCAGCAGGCGGCGGACAACCTACGAGCAGTACTTC.

J is TRBJ1-5 and V is TRBV4-1, with D perhaps matching TRBD1 (6 bases). Germline V CDR1 and CDR2: MGHRA, YSYEKL. This CDR3 has 15 residues. The germline V and J ends were trimmed by 8 bases and 3 bases, with 17 bases remaining between them. The CDR3 DNA is TGCGCCAGCGTGACTCCGGGACACCTCAATCAGCCCCAGCATTTT. Residues: CASVTPGHLNQPQHF.

This clone is a singleton in its sample. The chain links TRBV19 to TRBJ1-5; a weak D match, TRBD1 (5 bases). Germline values: CDR1 LNHDA, CDR2 SQIVND (reference sequence). Deletions cut 3 bases from V and 3 bases from J, with 15 bases between. This CDR3 has 16 amino acids. The CDR3 DNA reads TGTGCCAGTAGTATCGTCTCGGGGGACTCCAATCAGCCCCAGCATTTT. The encoded protein is CASSIVSGDSNQPQHF.

The V call is TRBV7-2, the J call TRBJ1-2; the match to TRBD1 covers 10 bases. The V gene's germline CDR1 is SGHTA and CDR2 FQGNSA. The length of the CDR3 is 15 residues. The junction had 5 bases not matched to a gene; V was cut back by 4 bases and J by 3 bases. CDR3 DNA sequence: TGTGCCAGCAGCTGGACAGGGGGTAGCCACTATGGCTACACCTTC. Translated, it gives CASSWTGGSHYGYTF.

The chain uses TRBV27 and TRBJ2-1, with no clear D. Germline loops: CDR1 MNHEY, CDR2 SMNVEV (reference sequence). The CDR3 covers 17 residues. V was shortened by 3 bases and J by 1 base, with 16 bases between the two germline ends. The CDR3 DNA sequence: TGTGCCAGCAGTTTGGGCTACCCGAACCTGTCCTACAATGAGCAGTTCTTC. Translating gives CASSLGYPNLSYNEQFF.

The chain recombines TRBV5-6 with TRBJ2-7; 9 nucleotides line up with TRBD2. The CDR3 length is 14 residues. The germline V gene has CDR1 SGHDT and CDR2 YYEEEE. V lost 3 bases to trimming and J lost 3 bases; unmatched junction nucleotides: 4. The CDR3 protein is CASSSERGDYEQYF. The DNA of the CDR3 is TGTGCCAGCAGCTCGGAGCGGGGGGACTACGAGCAGTACTTC.

This clone was counted a single time. The chain combines TRBV7-2 with TRBJ1-2; D call uncertain. Germline lookup yields CDR1 SGHTA and CDR2 FQGNSA. The CDR3 length is 15 residues. The V end lost 3 bases, the J end lost 4 bases, and 15 bases lay between the germline ends. The CDR3 region is CASSFPKETLYGYTF. Here the CDR3 DNA reads TGTGCCAGCAGCTTTCCCAAGGAGACCCTCTATGGCTACACCTTC.

This clone has just a few counts. V usage is TRBV4-2 and J usage is TRBJ1-5; no clear D gene. Germline-derived CDR1 and CDR2 are LGHNA and YNFKEQ. This CDR3 comprises 13 residues. Trimming cost V 0 bases and J 8 bases, with 8 bases left between them. The CDR3: CASSQEKEEPQHF. The DNA of the CDR3 is TGTGCCAGCAGCCAAGAGAAAGAGGAGCCCCAGCATTTT.

This rearrangement joins TRBV7-9 to TRBJ2-1, with 10 bases lining up with TRBD2. The CDR3 runs 19 residues. Germline CDR1 SEHNR, CDR2 FQNEAQ (reference sequence). The junction had 15 bases not matched to a gene; V was cut back by 7 bases and J by 0 bases. CDR3 nucleotides: TGTGCCAGCACTCCCCAGGATAGCGGGGGGACCTACTCCTACAATGAGCAGTTCTTC. Its translation is CASTPQDSGGTYSYNEQFF. Drawing the rest from reference TRBV7-9 and TRBJ2-1, the complete variable domain is DTGVSQNPRHKITKRGQNVTFRCDPISEHNRLYWYRQTLGQGPEFLTYFQNEAQLEKSRLLSDRFSAERPKGSFSTLEIQRTEQGDSAMYLCASTPQDSGGTYSYNEQFFGPGTRLTVL.

This chain links TRBV7-9 with TRBJ1-1; 7 bases fit TRBD1. CDR1 SEHNR and CDR2 FQNEAQ come from the germline V gene (reference sequence). This CDR3 contains 16 residues. V shed 5 bases and J 0 bases; nucleotides not matched to a gene: 9. The CDR3 reads CASSRKGGGLNTEAFF. CDR3 in DNA: TGTGCCAGCAGCCGTAAAGGAGGGGGCCTGAACACTGAAGCTTTCTTT.

The chain is built from TRBV6-1 and TRBJ2-5, with 13 positions matching TRBD2. This CDR3 spans 15 amino acids. Germline trimming cut 1 base from V and 4 bases from J; bases unmatched to any gene: 0. Germline CDR1 MNHNS, CDR2 SASEGT. This CDR3 is CASSEGTSGGETQYF. CDR3 sequence (DNA): TGTGCCAGCAGTGAAGGGACTAGCGGGGGAGAGACCCAGTACTTC.

The chain links TRBV6-4 to TRBJ2-5; D remains unclear. The J call could be wrong; TRBJ2-7 is a better fit for the DNA end. Germline loops: CDR1 MRHNA, CDR2 SNTAGT. The CDR3 spans 13 residues. The CDR3, as DNA: TGTGCCAGCAGTTGGGCCTTCGGCCACGAGCAGTACTTC. Its protein product is CASSWAFGHEQYF.

This chain joins TRBV5-5 and TRBJ1-6; D is unclear. Looked up from germline, CDR1 is SGHKS and CDR2 is YYEKEE (reference sequence). The CDR3 is 16 amino acids. The V end was cut by 4 bases, the J end by 0 bases, with 11 bases between. In nucleotides, the CDR3 is TGTGCCAGCAGCCAAACAGCCAGCTCCTATAATTCACCCCTCCACTTT. Encoded protein: CASSQTASSYNSPLHF. The complete variable domain, with remaining parts taken from reference TRBV5-5 and TRBJ1-6, reads DAGVTQSPTHLIKTRGQQVTLRCSPISGHKSVSWYQQVLGQGPQFIFQYYEKEERGRGNFPDRFSARQFPNYSSELNVNALLLGDSALYLCASSQTASSYNSPLHFGNGTRLTVT.

The V call is TRBV5-1, the J call TRBJ1-6; 7 bases fit TRBD1. Germline V gives CDR1 SGHRS, CDR2 YFSETQ. J was trimmed by 11 bases and V by 4 bases; bases with no gene match: 9. This CDR3 has 14 residues. In nucleotides, the CDR3 is TGCGCCAGCAGCCCCGGGACAGCCTCACCACCCCTCCACTTT. Its translation: CASSPGTASPPLHF.

The CDR3 nucleotides are TGTGCCAGTATCGAGACCGGGAGCATAGCGCCTGGGGCCAACGTCCTGACTTTC. This gives the protein CASIETGSIAPGANVLTF. The rearrangement links TRBV19 to TRBJ2-6; D possibly corresponds to TRBD2 (6 bases). The CDR3 extends over 18 amino acids. V was trimmed by 7 bases and J by 2 bases, leaving 21 bases between them. The germline gives CDR1 LNHDA, CDR2 SQIVND (reference sequence).

J is TRBJ1-3 and V is TRBV5-1, with D possibly TRBD1 on 5 matching bases. Germline V CDR1 and CDR2: SGHRS, YFSETQ. This CDR3 is built from 15 residues. The V end lost 4 bases, the J end lost 9 bases, and 20 bases lay between the germline ends. This CDR3 reads CASSLGRPIQGTIYF. The CDR3, as DNA: TGCGCCAGCAGCCTTGGTAGGCCCATCCAGGGCACCATATATTTT.

The chain couples TRBV5-5 to TRBJ1-2, with 8 bases matching TRBD1. CDR1 is SGHKS and CDR2 is YYEKEE in the germline V gene (reference sequence). Trimming cost V 2 bases and J 12 bases; bases outside gene matches: 6. The CDR3 is made up of 12 amino acids. In DNA form, the CDR3 reads TGTGCCAGCAGCTTAGGACAGGGAACAAACACCTTC. Its translation: CASSLGQGTNTF.

This rearrangement joins TRBV11-2 to TRBJ1-4; 7 bases map to TRBD1. The V and J ends lost 0 bases and 7 bases, in that order; junction bases with no gene match: 20. This CDR3 region has 20 residues. Germline V lookup: CDR1 SGHAT, CDR2 FQNNGV. CDR3 nucleotides: TGTGCCAGCAGCTTAGAGCTAAGGGACAGAGCAAAGCCCATATGTGAAAAACTGTTTTTT. Amino acids: CASSLELRDRAKPICEKLFF.

V and J are TRBV4-3 and TRBJ1-4; D is perhaps TRBD1 (5 bases). The CDR3 contains 20 residues. Germline loops: CDR1 LGHNA, CDR2 YSLEER. Trimming pared 1 base from V and 6 bases from J, leaving 27 bases between. This CDR3 is CASSQVFQGDIGIRDEKLFF. CDR3 nucleotides: TGCGCCAGCAGCCAAGTTTTCCAGGGTGACATTGGAATTCGGGATGAAAAACTGTTTTTT.

This clone was recorded only once. The genes are TRBV7-2 and TRBJ2-3; no firm D call. Trimming removed 8 bases at V and 0 bases at J, with 21 bases between. The CDR3 runs to 17 residues. Germline V gene lookup returns CDR1 SGHTA and CDR2 FQGNSA. The CDR3 sequence: CASFQDAPAASTDTQYF. DNA of the CDR3: TGTGCCAGCTTTCAAGACGCCCCCGCGGCTAGCACAGATACGCAGTATTTT.

This chain connects TRBV6-5 to TRBJ2-3; 10 bases agree with TRBD1. The CDR3 has 11 residues. Per germline, CDR1 MNHEY and CDR2 SVGAGI. Trimming cost V 7 bases and J 14 bases; bases outside gene matches: 6. Here the CDR3 reads CASIGDRGLYF. DNA of the CDR3: TGTGCCAGCATCGGGGACAGGGGACTGTATTTT.

This rearrangement joins TRBV18 to TRBJ2-3; TRBD2 matches at 9 bases. Germline CDR1 and CDR2: KGHSH and LQKENI. This CDR3 region has 15 residues. V was clipped by 8 bases and J by 4 bases; unmatched bases: 10. The CDR3 DNA reads TGTGCCAGCCGATGGGCGCGGGGGGGCTCAGATACGCAGTATTTT. It codes for CASRWARGGSDTQYF.

The V gene is TRBV2, the J gene TRBJ1-4; D gene unclear. Per germline, CDR1 SNHLY and CDR2 FYNNEI. This CDR3 comprises 15 residues. V was trimmed by 8 bases and J by 3 bases, leaving 16 bases between them. Written as DNA, the CDR3 is TGTGCCAGCGTCGGATTGAGGCTTGCTAATGAAAAACTGTTTTTT. As protein: CASVGLRLANEKLFF.

The rearrangement links TRBV5-5 to TRBJ2-3; the match to TRBD2 covers 8 bases. Per the germline V gene, CDR1 is SGHKS and CDR2 is YYEKEE (reference sequence). The CDR3 loop spans 16 amino acids. V shed 2 bases, J shed 5 bases, and the junction held 10 bases outside the gene matches. CDR3 amino acids: CASSFRGSGGRDTQYF. DNA for the CDR3: TGTGCCAGCAGCTTTCGGGGAAGCGGGGGAAGAGATACGCAGTATTTT.

In this sample, this clone turned up once. The rearrangement joins TRBV7-4 to TRBJ2-2; D is unclear. This CDR3 comprises 12 residues. Deletions cut 3 bases from V and 5 bases from J, with 4 bases between. Germline V gene data show CDR1 as SGHVT and CDR2 as SQSDAQ. The CDR3 loop is CASSFKTGELFF. The CDR3 region has the DNA TGTGCCAGCAGCTTTAAGACCGGGGAGCTGTTTTTT.

The sample holds a few counts of this clone. The rearrangement uses TRBV25-1 and TRBJ1-5; perhaps TRBD1 as D (6 bases). This CDR3 region has 16 residues. Germline V gene lookup returns CDR1 MGHDK and CDR2 SYGVNS. Deletions cut 2 bases from V and 3 bases from J, with 14 bases between. As DNA, the CDR3 is TGTGCCAGCAGTGAACCAACCGGGACAAACAATCAGCCCCAGCATTTT. Translating gives CASSEPTGTNNQPQHF.

The chain's CDR3 is CASSGRDSSYEQYF. CDR3 in DNA: TGTGCCAGCAGCGGCCGGGACAGCAGTTACGAGCAGTACTTC. This chain joins TRBV7-4 and TRBJ2-7; the match to TRBD1 covers 7 bases. Germline V gives CDR1 SGHVT, CDR2 SQSDAQ. V gave up 5 bases and J gave up 4 bases; unmatched junction bases: 8. CDR3 length: 14 residues.

This rearrangement joins TRBV18 to TRBJ1-1; D is perhaps TRBD1 (5 bases). V lost 5 bases, J lost 6 bases, and 22 bases lay in between. Per the germline V gene, CDR1 is KGHSH and CDR2 is LQKENI. The length of the CDR3 is 16 residues. The CDR3 DNA is TGTGCCAGCTCAGATCCGGGACCCCGATATAGGCCTGAAGCTTTCTTT. Protein product: CASSDPGPRYRPEAFF.

This chain joins TRBV6-4 and TRBJ2-5; D possibly corresponds to TRBD2 (6 bases). There are 13 residues in the CDR3. Germline V lookup: CDR1 MRHNA, CDR2 SNTAGT. V gave up 4 bases and J gave up 4 bases, with 10 bases separating them. The CDR3 here is CASSGRGGETQYF. The CDR3 region has the DNA TGTGCCAGCAGTGGTAGGGGAGGAGAGACCCAGTACTTC.